The next 8 T cell receptor beta chains were all read from a single sample in a study of OX40 agonist ivuxolimab in advanced cancers. Data came from immunoSEQ multiplex PCR; TCRdb stores just in-frame clones and leaves some out. In the table there are roughly 23,000 clones, approximately 84% of which are singletons. The sample consisted of CD4+ or CD8+ T cells sorted from blood, taken in a trial of the OX40 agonist ivuxolimab. These receptors were collected from an adult with an advanced solid tumor such as melanoma, head and neck, liver or kidney cancer.

The rearrangement uses TRBV5-5 and TRBJ1-1; 7 bases map to TRBD1. The trim removed 4 bases at V and 0 bases at J, leaving 3 bases unmatched. The CDR3 covers 14 residues. CDR1 is SGHKS and CDR2 is YYEKEE in the germline V gene (reference sequence). CDR3 sequence reads: CASSMGQLNTEAFF. The CDR3 nucleotides read TGTGCCAGCAGCATGGGACAGCTGAACACTGAAGCTTTCTTT.

The V gene is TRBV6-6, the J gene TRBJ2-5; TRBD1 matches 10 bases. CDR3 length: 14 amino acids. The germline V gene has CDR1 MNHNY and CDR2 SVGAGI (reference sequence). The V gene end was trimmed by 9 bases and the J gene end by 5 bases; junction bases not matched to a gene: 9. The CDR3, as DNA: TGTGCCAGTCGACAGGGGGCGAGTAGGGAGACCCAGTACTTC. Encoded protein: CASRQGASRETQYF.

This clone was detected once. The chain uses TRBV14 and TRBJ1-2; the D gene is possibly TRBD1 (6 bases). Germline lookup yields CDR1 SGHDN and CDR2 FVKESK. This CDR3 is 14 amino acids long. Trimming took off 0 bases at V and 8 bases at J, with 13 bases between the two ends. The CDR3 sequence: CASSQDFGGWGYTF. CDR3 nucleotides: TGTGCCAGCAGCCAAGATTTTGGGGGCTGGGGCTACACCTTC.

V and J are TRBV6-5 and TRBJ2-5; no reliable D call. This CDR3 comprises 14 residues. CDR1 MNHEY and CDR2 SVGAGI come from the germline V gene. V lost 0 bases and J lost 6, with 11 bases in between. The CDR3 reads CASSYSGPAKTQYF. In nucleotides, the CDR3 is TGTGCCAGCAGTTACTCGGGTCCAGCAAAGACCCAGTACTTC.

V usage is TRBV9 and J usage is TRBJ2-1; 10 bases are shared with TRBD1. The CDR3 is 16 residues long. Losses at the gene ends were 4 bases for V and 4 bases for J; bases not matched to a gene: 8. The germline gives CDR1 SGDLS, CDR2 YYNGEE. The CDR3 coding sequence is TGTGCCAGCAGCCCCATGACAGGGGGCGATTACAATGAGCAGTTCTTC. It encodes CASSPMTGGDYNEQFF.

The V and J genes are TRBV2 and TRBJ1-1; D remains unclear. The CDR3 runs 14 residues. V gave up 3 bases and J gave up 0 bases, with 8 bases separating them. The germline V gene has CDR1 SNHLY and CDR2 FYNNEI. The DNA for the CDR3 is TGTGCCAGCAGTGAGGAGGGAATGAACACTGAAGCTTTCTTT. Translating gives CASSEEGMNTEAFF.

The chain employs TRBV7-6 and TRBJ2-3; 10 nucleotides align to TRBD2. The ends lost 5 bases at V and 4 bases at J; junction bases unmatched: 6. Germline V gene sequence: CDR1 SGHVS, CDR2 FNYEAQ. The CDR3 contains 15 residues. CDR3 region: CASSLSGGASDTQYF. The CDR3 DNA sequence: TGTGCCAGCAGCCTCAGCGGGGGGGCTTCAGATACGCAGTATTTT.

The V and J genes are TRBV28 and TRBJ1-6, with D unresolved. The CDR3 contains 16 residues. Germline V lookup: CDR1 MDHEN, CDR2 SYDVKM. Trimming cost V 3 bases and J 5 bases, with 14 bases left between them. CDR3 sequence: CASSFLGGFNNSPLHF. In DNA, the CDR3 is TGTGCCAGCAGTTTTTTGGGCGGATTTAATAATTCACCCCTCCACTTT. The whole variable domain, remainder taken from reference TRBV28 and TRBJ1-6, is DVKVTQSSRYLVKRTGEKVFLECVQDMDHENMFWYRQDPGLGLRLIYFSYDVKMKEKGDIPEGYSVSREKKERFSLILESASTNQTSMYLCASSFLGGFNNSPLHFGNGTRLTVT.